The clone carrying this T cell receptor beta chain was seen only once. What it binds is unknown. PCR primers comprised 60 Vbeta and 13 Jbeta primers. Generated by immunoSEQ multiplex PCR, the TCRdb table keeps only in-frame clones and is missing some. The sample includes about 180,000 clones, roughly 87% seen only once; the top ten take 1.5%. CDR3 length: 15 residues. With V trimmed by 5 bases and J by 7 bases, 8 bases remained unmatched. The germline CDR1 and CDR2 sequences are SGHAT and FQNNGV. This record comes from a study of cytomegalovirus exposure and HLA in healthy donors. General study findings and limits: Cytomegalovirus status, reportedly, was diagnosed with high specificity and sensitivity by the classifier. A likely sequencing artifact accounted for one observed cluster of highly shared sequence variants. Common viral pathogens seemed, in a later analysis, to connect with several of the most significant clusters. CMV serostatus was the only recorded immune exposure for donors.

Sequencing input: PBMCs. The receptor's source is a man between 40 and 49 years old in good health and CMV-seronegative. This chain uses TRBV11-2 with TRBJ2-1; 10 nucleotides align to TRBD2. CDR3 sequence reads: CASSHTAGGPNEQFF. The CDR3 DNA sequence: TGTGCCAGCAGCCATACAGCGGGGGGGCCGAATGAGCAGTTCTTC.